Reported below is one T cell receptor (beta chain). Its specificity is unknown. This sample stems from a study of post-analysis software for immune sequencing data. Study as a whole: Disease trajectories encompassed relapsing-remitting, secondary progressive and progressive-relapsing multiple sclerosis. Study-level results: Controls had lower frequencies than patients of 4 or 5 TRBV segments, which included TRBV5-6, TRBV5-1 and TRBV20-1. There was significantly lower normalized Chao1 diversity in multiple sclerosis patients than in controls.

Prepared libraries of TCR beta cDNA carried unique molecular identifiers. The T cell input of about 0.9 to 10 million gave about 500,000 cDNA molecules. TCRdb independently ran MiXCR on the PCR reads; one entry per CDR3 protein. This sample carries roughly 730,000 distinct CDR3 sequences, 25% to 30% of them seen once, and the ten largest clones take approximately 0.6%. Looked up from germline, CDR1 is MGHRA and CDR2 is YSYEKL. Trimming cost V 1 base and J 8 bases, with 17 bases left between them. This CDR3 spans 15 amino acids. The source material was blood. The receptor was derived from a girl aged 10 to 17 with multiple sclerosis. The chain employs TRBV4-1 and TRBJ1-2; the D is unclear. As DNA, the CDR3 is TGCGCCAGCAGCCAAGCCCGCCCTGGGCGCGACGGCTACACCTTC. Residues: CASSQARPGRDGYTF.